Listed here are 13 T cell receptor beta chains from one sample, sequenced in a study of shared clonotypes between healthy human individuals. Measured with immunoSEQ multiplex PCR; TCRdb has only the in-frame clones, and not every one. The table lists approximately 2.1 million clones, 93% of them singletons. The sample was naive CD4+ T cells from PBMCs. The subset is: CD45RA+ positively selected. The receptor set was obtained from a man aged 18 to 29 in good health. Some clones in this sample may be carry-over from other donors' samples.

V and J are TRBV5-6 and TRBJ1-6; D is perhaps TRBD1 (5 bases). Germline-derived CDR1 and CDR2 are SGHDT and YYEEEE. The CDR3 is 14 residues long. V lost 1 base and J lost 10, with 12 bases in between. The CDR3 coding sequence is TGTGCCAGCAGCTTGCGGGGGATCGGATCACCCCTCCACTTT. The encoded protein is CASSLRGIGSPLHF.

The rearrangement links TRBV7-3 to TRBJ2-2; D is perhaps TRBD1 or TRBD2 (5 bases each). V shed 5 bases and J shed 0 bases, with 10 bases lying between them. This CDR3 has 15 amino acids. Germline CDR1 and CDR2: SGHTA and FQGTGA. CDR3 nucleotides: TGTGCCAGCAGCCCGGGACGGACGAACACCGGGGAGCTGTTTTTT. This sequence encodes CASSPGRTNTGELFF.

On this clone: Within the sample, other DNA sequences also encode this same CDR3. The chain has TRBV6-1 and TRBJ2-7; unclear D gene. Germline loops: CDR1 MNHNS, CDR2 SASEGT. The CDR3 totals 11 residues. The germline V and J ends were trimmed by 6 bases and 0 bases, with 3 bases remaining between them. The CDR3 loop is CASSVSYEQYF. The CDR3 DNA reads TGTGCCAGCAGCGTCTCCTACGAGCAGTACTTC.

On this clone: Other DNA sequences within the sample encode an identical CDR3. The gene calls are TRBV9 and TRBJ2-3; D may be TRBD1 (5 bases). Trimming removed 0 bases at V and 3 bases at J, with 8 bases between. CDR3 length: 14 amino acids. Germline loops: CDR1 SGDLS, CDR2 YYNGEE. The CDR3, as DNA: TGTGCCAGCAGCGTAGGCAGGGTGACAGATACGCAGTATTTT. It codes for CASSVGRVTDTQYF. The full variable domain, in which reference TRBV9 and TRBJ2-3 provide the parts outside the CDR3, is DSGVTQTPKHLITATGQRVTLRCSPRSGDLSVYWYQQSLDQGLQFLIQYYNGEERAKGNILERFSAQQFPDLHSELNLSSLELGDSALYFCASSVGRVTDTQYFGPGTRLTVL.

Turning to this clone: The same CDR3 also results from other DNA sequences found in this sample. The chain carries TRBV5-1 and TRBJ2-1, with D perhaps matching TRBD1 (6 bases). This CDR3 region has 15 residues. Between the trimmed V and J ends, which lost 0 bases and 4 bases, there was a span of 11 bases. Germline V gene sequence: CDR1 SGHRS, CDR2 YFSETQ. The CDR3 loop is CASSLDGQGYNEQFF. The CDR3 DNA follows: TGCGCCAGCAGCTTGGACGGGCAGGGGTACAATGAGCAGTTCTTC.

The V gene is TRBV19, the J gene TRBJ2-1; perhaps TRBD1 as D (6 bases). The ends were cut back, 3 bases at V and 0 bases at J, with 12 bases in the middle. CDR1 LNHDA and CDR2 SQIVND come from the germline V gene (reference sequence). The CDR3 consists of 16 residues. The CDR3 sequence: CASSIMGRGSYNEQFF. The CDR3 DNA is TGTGCCAGTAGTATTATGGGCAGGGGCTCCTACAATGAGCAGTTCTTC.

The chain joins TRBV28 to TRBJ2-7; D is possibly TRBD1 (6 bases). Germline V gene data show CDR1 as MDHEN and CDR2 as SYDVKM. The CDR3 is made up of 16 amino acids. V shed 5 bases and J shed 3 bases, with 20 bases lying between them. Here the CDR3 reads CASSPAGAWVLYEQYF. The DNA of the CDR3 is TGTGCCAGCAGTCCCGCAGGGGCGTGGGTCCTCTACGAGCAGTACTTC.

The chain carries TRBV5-1 and TRBJ1-1; D remains ambiguous. The CDR3 loop spans 14 amino acids. The germline V and J ends were trimmed by 4 bases and 5 bases, with 15 bases remaining between them. Germline CDR1 SGHRS, CDR2 YFSETQ. This chain's CDR3 is CASSLAGRETEAFF. The CDR3 bases are TGCGCCAGCAGCCTTGCGGGGAGGGAAACTGAAGCTTTCTTT.

V is TRBV5-1 and J is TRBJ2-1, with 7 bases that match TRBD2. Trimming cost V 4 bases and J 10 bases; bases outside gene matches: 17. The length of the CDR3 is 16 residues. The germline CDR1 and CDR2 sequences are SGHRS and YFSETQ. CDR3: CASSESSGSRIVEQFF. The CDR3 DNA sequence: TGCGCCAGCAGCGAAAGTAGCGGGTCCCGAATTGTGGAGCAGTTCTTC.

The chain couples TRBV7-9 to TRBJ2-5; tentatively, D is TRBD1 (6 bases). Germline values: CDR1 SEHNR, CDR2 FQNEAQ (reference sequence). The CDR3 totals 13 residues. V lost 8 bases and J lost 2, with 12 bases in between. CDR3 loop: CASRQGKQETQYF. The DNA for the CDR3 is TGTGCCAGCCGGCAGGGGAAGCAAGAGACCCAGTACTTC.

J is TRBJ2-1 and V is TRBV7-3; D not certain. V was trimmed by 3 bases and J by 4 bases, leaving 7 bases between them. The V gene's germline CDR1 is SGHTA and CDR2 FQGTGA. This CDR3 is 13 amino acids long. The CDR3 is CASSFALYNEQFF. The DNA for the CDR3 is TGTGCCAGCAGCTTTGCGCTTTACAATGAGCAGTTCTTC. Based on the CDR3 plus reference TRBV7-3 and TRBJ2-1, the full variable domain is GAGVSQTPSNKVTEKGKYVELRCDPISGHTALYWYRQSLGQGPEFLIYFQGTGAADDSGLPNDRFFAVRPEGSVSTLKIQRTERGDSAVYLCASSFALYNEQFFGPGTRLTVL.

This chain joins TRBV28 and TRBJ2-2; no reliable D call. The CDR3 is 15 residues long. CDR1 and CDR2 from the germline V gene are MDHEN and SYDVKM. Deletions cut 3 bases from V and 0 bases from J, with 8 bases between. CDR3 nucleotide sequence: TGTGCCAGCAGTTTGGGCAGCGCGAACACCGGGGAGCTGTTTTTT. Its translation is CASSLGSANTGELFF.

The rearrangement links TRBV7-9 to TRBJ2-1; 8 bases fit TRBD1. The germline V gene has CDR1 SEHNR and CDR2 FQNEAQ (reference sequence). This CDR3 has 15 residues. V lost 5 bases and J lost 7; bases outside the gene matches: 10. The chain's CDR3 is CASSLYQTGENEQFF. CDR3 bases: TGTGCCAGCAGCCTCTACCAGACAGGGGAGAATGAGCAGTTCTTC.